Listed below are T cell receptor beta chains from one sample, sequenced in a study of T-cell reconstitution after alpha-beta-depleted transplantation in children. Via MiXCR, TCRdb re-called the PCR reads, giving one row per CDR3 protein. The table records 500,000 to 750,000 distinct CDR3 sequences, around 13% of them present only once. This material consisted of PBMCs, mostly from graft donor cells, taken 360 days after TCRalphabeta/CD19-depleted stem cell transplant. These receptors originate from a male patient between 5 and 17 years old who had a stem cell transplant for acute myeloid leukemia, so the T cells may come from the graft donor. The CDR3 runs from the conserved cysteine through the conserved F or W. Not all rows give a size; the values are once, few, many and, for expanded clones, a class.

V: TRBV20-1; size: many; J: TRBJ2-3; CDR3: CSASKGSGEGRGGTDTQYF
V: TRBV4-3; size: few; J: TRBJ2-1; CDR3: CASSQEEGLRYVDEQFF
V: TRBV6-2/TRBV6-3; size: .; J: TRBJ2-7; CDR3: CASRLWTGDYEQYF
V: TRBV7-8; size: .; J: TRBJ1-1; CDR3: CASIQPALFNTEAFF
V: TRBV30; size: .; J: TRBJ2-5; CDR3: CAWGSLIVGRETQYF
V: TRBV12-3/TRBV12-4; size: few; J: TRBJ2-7; CDR3: CASTALAGGGEQYF
V: TRBV20-1; size: .; J: TRBJ1-5; CDR3: CSAPGQGRQPQHF
V: TRBV28; size: few; J: TRBJ2-1; CDR3: CASSLSSSTNQFF
V: TRBV5-6; size: .; J: TRBJ2-1; CDR3: CASSFGTGTSGMLGFF
V: TRBV24-1; size: .; J: TRBJ2-2; CDR3: CATSDLRWGTGELFF
V: TRBV12-3/TRBV12-4; size: few; J: TRBJ1-4; CDR3: CASSLYEKLFF
V: TRBV29-1; size: .; J: TRBJ2-7; CDR3: CSVEKLAGAYEQYF
V: TRBV28; size: .; J: TRBJ2-7; CDR3: CASSLGGWNEQYF
V: TRBV7-9; size: few; J: TRBJ1-2; CDR3: CASSSSTDRTNYGYTF
V: TRBV10-3; size: .; J: TRBJ1-2; CDR3: CAISEETGYYGYTF